Each of the 9 T cell receptor beta chains below was sequenced from the same sample in a study of Graves' ophthalmopathy and Graves' hyperthyroidism. Beta-chain TCR CDR3 regions were amplified from RNA transcripts. First-round RT-PCR relied on HTBI primers, and a second-round multiplex PCR came next. TCRdb called the multiplex PCR reads again in MiXCR, with one record for every CDR3 protein. The sample records 740,000 or so distinct CDR3 sequences, roughly 41% being singletons. Sequencing input: peripheral blood. These receptors came from an adult man with Graves' ophthalmopathy.

The chain combines TRBV15 with TRBJ1-5, with D possibly matching TRBD1 (6 bases). CDR3 length: 12 amino acids. Germline CDR1 LNHNV, CDR2 YYDKDF (reference sequence). Trimming shortened V by 3 bases and J by 10 bases, and 10 bases separated the two germline ends. The CDR3 reads CATSSGDTPQHF. The DNA of the CDR3 is TGTGCCACCAGCAGTGGGGACACACCCCAGCATTTT. The complete variable domain, with remaining parts taken from reference TRBV15 and TRBJ1-5, reads DAMVIQNPRYQVTQFGKPVTLSCSQTLNHNVMYWYQQKSSQAPKLLFHYYDKDFNNEADTPDNFQSRRPNTSFCFLDIRSPGLGDTAMYLCATSSGDTPQHFGDGTRLSIL.

This clonotype was seen a single time. The gene calls are TRBV7-2 and TRBJ1-2; a possible D gene is TRBD1 (6 bases). V was cut by 4 bases and J by 5 bases, with 11 bases left in between. The CDR3 totals 13 residues. The germline CDR1 and CDR2 sequences are SGHTA and FQGNSA. As DNA, the CDR3 is TGTGCCAGCAGCTCTCACAGGGAGTATGGCTACACCTTC. Protein sequence: CASSSHREYGYTF.

This sequence joins TRBV2 and TRBJ1-2; the D gene is possibly TRBD1 (6 bases). V lost 7 bases and J 6 bases, leaving 12 bases between the germline ends. In germline, CDR1 is SNHLY, CDR2 FYNNEI. The CDR3 is made up of 12 amino acids. In nucleotides, the CDR3 is TGTGCCAGCACCCCAGGGGACGATGGCTACACCTTC. This translates into CASTPGDDGYTF.

In this sample, this clonotype turned up once. A much more abundant neighbour one base away suggests this may be a read error. V gene TRBV10-3 combines with J gene TRBJ2-7, with TRBD2 matching 8 bases. V shed 3 bases, J shed 5 bases, and the junction held 9 bases outside the gene matches. Per germline, CDR1 ENHRY and CDR2 SYGVKD. CDR3 length: 15 residues. CDR3 DNA sequence: TGTGCCATCAGTGAACTAGCGGAACCGTCGAACGAGCAGTACTTC. Protein: CAISELAEPSNEQYF.

Details on this clonotype: With a much larger clone just one base away, this may be a read error. The gene calls are TRBV15 and TRBJ2-7; D is possibly TRBD2 (5 bases). The germline V gene encodes CDR1 LNHNV and CDR2 YYDKDF (reference sequence). Deletions cut 5 bases from V and 1 base from J, with 15 bases between. The CDR3 is 15 residues long. This CDR3 is CATSGRKRESYEQYF. Written as DNA, the CDR3 is TGTGCCACCAGCGGTAGGAAAAGGGAGTCCTACGAGCAGTACTTC.

This clonotype was detected many times. The chain combines TRBV7-9 with TRBJ2-5; D perhaps matches TRBD1 (5 bases). The CDR3 sequence is 13 residues long. Deletions cut 0 bases from V and 4 bases from J, with 6 bases between. Germline V CDR1 and CDR2: SEHNR, FQNEAQ (reference sequence). Written as DNA, the CDR3 is TGTGCCAGCAGCTTAGCCAGGGCAGAGACCCAGTACTTC. It yields the protein CASSLARAETQYF.

The table lists this clonotype with a count of one. Its ends do not fully match the called genes, so a read error is possible. The CDR3 protein is CASSQMLGAEAFF. DNA for the CDR3: TGTGCCAGCAGCCAAATGTTGGGCGCTGAAGCTTTCTTT. The chain carries TRBV10-2 and TRBJ1-1; D is undetermined. Germline CDR1 reads WSHSY; CDR2 reads SAAADI. This CDR3 contains 13 residues.

This clonotype was seen repeatedly, ten times or more. One junction end disagrees with the germline gene, perhaps due to a read error. The J gene is TRBJ1-1, the V gene TRBV7-9; D gene ambiguous. CDR1 and CDR2 from the germline V gene are SEHNR and FQNEAQ (reference sequence). The CDR3 loop spans 10 amino acids. The CDR3 spells CASSHKGRLF. The CDR3 DNA is TGTGCCAGCAGCCATAAAGGGCGGCTCTTT.

On this clonotype: Relative to the germline gene, one junction end is altered; a read error may explain this. The chain carries TRBV15 and TRBJ1-4, with 8 bases that match TRBD1. This CDR3 comprises 15 residues. In germline, CDR1 is LNHNV, CDR2 YYDKDF (reference sequence). DNA for the CDR3: TGTCCCACCACCAGAGCCCGGACAGGGTTTGAAAAACTGTTTTTT. This sequence encodes CPTTRARTGFEKLFF.